The clone carrying this T cell receptor (beta chain) was seen many times. As to time point: patch test 1, 2 weeks after DPC sensitization. Treatment reported: therapeutic diphenylcyclopropenone sensitization with weekly scalp DPC. These data originate in a study of human T cells and chemical hapten exposure. Germline V lookup: CDR1 SQVTM, CDR2 ANQGSEA. This CDR3 is 13 amino acids long. V was trimmed by 4 bases and J by 2 bases, leaving 9 bases between them. TCRdb re-analysed the RACE reads in MiXCR, keeping a single row per CDR3 protein. The sample records around 160,000 distinct CDR3 sequences, more than 12% being singletons.

The chain is built from TRBV29-1 and TRBJ2-1; tentatively, D is TRBD2 (5 bases). This clonotype was obtained from a woman in her 30s with alopecia areata. Some clones in this sample may be carry-over from other donors' samples. Sequenced material: whole blood, taken in connection with sensitization to the hapten diphenylcyclopropenone (DPC). For the CDR3, the DNA is TGCAGCGTTGGGGGAGTAGCCTACAATGAGCAGTTCTTC. Its protein product is CSVGGVAYNEQFF.